Each of the 8 T cell receptor beta chains below was sequenced from the same sample in a study of T cells in Graves' hyperthyroidism and ophthalmopathy. TCR beta CDR3 sequences were amplified from RNA transcripts. The primer set for the first-round RT-PCR of the TCR CDR3 was HTBI. MiXCR, applied by TCRdb to the multiplex PCR reads, yields one record per CDR3 protein. This sample has around 300,000 distinct CDR3 sequences, with less than 15% found just once. The sample was blood. Receptors originate from a woman in her thirties with Graves' hyperthyroidism that later progressed to Graves' ophthalmopathy.

This clonotype was picked up many times. This rearrangement joins TRBV12-3 or TRBV12-4 to TRBJ2-3; possibly TRBD1 for D (6 bases). This CDR3 contains 14 residues. Between the trimmed V and J ends, which lost 1 base and 2 bases, there was a span of 7 bases. Here the CDR3 DNA reads TGTGCCAGCAGTTTAGGGGGACACACAGATACGCAGTATTTT. Translated, it gives CASSLGGHTDTQYF.

This chain uses TRBV4-1 with TRBJ2-3, with D hard to call. The germline V and J ends were trimmed by 0 bases and 0 bases, with 7 bases remaining between them. This CDR3 has 15 residues. Germline V lookup: CDR1 MGHRA, CDR2 YSYEKL. The CDR3 here is CASSQERPSTDTQYF. CDR3 DNA: TGCGCCAGCAGCCAAGAACGACCGAGCACAGATACGCAGTATTTT.

This clonotype has at least ten counts. The chain is built from TRBV12-3 or TRBV12-4 and TRBJ2-7; a weak D match, TRBD2 (5 bases). The CDR3 covers 15 residues. Trimming pared 3 bases from V and 6 bases from J, leaving 18 bases between. CDR3 amino acids: CASSFFAREAGEQYF. Here the CDR3 DNA reads TGTGCCAGCAGTTTTTTCGCCCGGGAAGCTGGCGAGCAGTACTTC.

This clonotype was detected only a few times. The CDR3 sequence is CASSGLADMNTGELFF. In DNA, the CDR3 is TGTGCCAGCAGCGGACTAGCGGACATGAACACCGGGGAGCTGTTTTTT. The chain uses TRBV9 and TRBJ2-2; 9 bases align to TRBD2. The ends lost 3 bases at V and 1 base at J; junction bases unmatched: 4. The CDR3 spans 16 residues. CDR1 is SGDLS, CDR2 YYNGEE, per germline.

The chain is built from TRBV27 and TRBJ2-1; tentatively, D is TRBD2 (6 bases). The CDR3 consists of 14 residues. The V end lost 4 bases, the J end lost 3 bases, and 10 bases lay between the germline ends. The germline CDR1 and CDR2 sequences are MNHEY and SMNVEV (reference sequence). In DNA form, the CDR3 reads TGTGCCAGCAGTTCGGTAGCGGTCTACAATGAGCAGTTCTTC. As protein: CASSSVAVYNEQFF.

This clonotype was counted a few times. V usage is TRBV6-1 and J usage is TRBJ1-2; D unresolved. Trimming left V 5 bases short and J 0 bases short, with 10 bases between. The CDR3 is made up of 14 amino acids. Germline-derived CDR1 and CDR2 are MNHNS and SASEGT. CDR3 in DNA: TGTGCCAGCAGTCAATCACAGACTAACTATGGCTACACCTTC. As protein: CASSQSQTNYGYTF.

This clonotype was counted ten times or more. The rearrangement links TRBV7-6 to TRBJ2-3; D may correspond to TRBD1 or TRBD2 (5 bases each). V was cut by 5 bases and J by 0 bases, with 9 bases left in between. CDR3 length: 14 residues. Germline V lookup: CDR1 SGHVS, CDR2 FNYEAQ. CDR3 sequence (DNA): TGTGCCAGCAGCAACCGGGACAGCACAGATACGCAGTATTTT. Translating gives CASSNRDSTDTQYF.

This clonotype has at least ten counts. V is TRBV10-3 and J is TRBJ2-1; no clear D. Germline assignment: CDR1 ENHRY and CDR2 SYGVKD. V gave up 7 bases and J gave up 7 bases, with 20 bases separating them. CDR3 length: 15 amino acids. CDR3 protein: CAITSDGTHGNEQFF. CDR3 in DNA: TGTGCCATCACTTCGGACGGAACCCACGGGAATGAGCAGTTCTTC.